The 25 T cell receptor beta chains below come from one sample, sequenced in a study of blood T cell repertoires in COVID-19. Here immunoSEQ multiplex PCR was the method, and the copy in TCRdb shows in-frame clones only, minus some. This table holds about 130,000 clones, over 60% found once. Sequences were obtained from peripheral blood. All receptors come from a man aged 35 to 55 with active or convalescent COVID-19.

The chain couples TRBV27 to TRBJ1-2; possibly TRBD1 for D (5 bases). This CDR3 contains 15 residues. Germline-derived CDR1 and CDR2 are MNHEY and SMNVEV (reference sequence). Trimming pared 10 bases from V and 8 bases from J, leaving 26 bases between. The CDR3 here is CATQSGGKGMAGYTF. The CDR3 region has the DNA TGTGCCACCCAAAGCGGGGGGAAAGGGATGGCGGGCTACACCTTC.

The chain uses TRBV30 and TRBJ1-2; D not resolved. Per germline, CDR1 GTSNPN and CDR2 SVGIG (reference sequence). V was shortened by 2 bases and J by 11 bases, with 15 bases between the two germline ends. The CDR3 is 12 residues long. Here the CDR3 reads CAWSRSSDRYTF. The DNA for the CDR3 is TGTGCCTGGAGTCGTTCTAGTGATAGATACACCTTC.

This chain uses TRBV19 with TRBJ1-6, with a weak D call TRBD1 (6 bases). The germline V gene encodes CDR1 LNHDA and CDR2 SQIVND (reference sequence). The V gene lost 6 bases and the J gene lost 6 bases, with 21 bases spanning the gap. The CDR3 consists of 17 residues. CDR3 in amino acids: CASRASGTNAPNSPLHF. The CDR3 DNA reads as TGTGCCAGTAGAGCCAGCGGGACAAACGCCCCTAATTCACCCCTCCACTTT.

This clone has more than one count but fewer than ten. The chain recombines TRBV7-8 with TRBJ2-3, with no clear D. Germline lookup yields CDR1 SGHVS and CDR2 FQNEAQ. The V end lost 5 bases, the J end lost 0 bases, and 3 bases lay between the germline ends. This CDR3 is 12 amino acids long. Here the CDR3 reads CASSLSTDTQYF. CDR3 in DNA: TGTGCCAGCAGCCTAAGCACAGATACGCAGTATTTT.

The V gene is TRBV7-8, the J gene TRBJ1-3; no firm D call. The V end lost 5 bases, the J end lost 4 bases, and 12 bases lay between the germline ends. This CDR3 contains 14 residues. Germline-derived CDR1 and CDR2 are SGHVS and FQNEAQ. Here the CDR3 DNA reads TGTGCCAGCAGCCCCCGTGACTACGGAAACACCATATATTTT. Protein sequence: CASSPRDYGNTIYF. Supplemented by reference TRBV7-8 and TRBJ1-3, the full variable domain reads GAGVSQSPRYKVAKRGQDVALRCDPISGHVSLFWYQQALGQGPEFLTYFQNEAQLDKSGLPSDRFFAERPEGSVSTLKIQRTQQEDSAVYLCASSPRDYGNTIYFGEGSWLTVV.

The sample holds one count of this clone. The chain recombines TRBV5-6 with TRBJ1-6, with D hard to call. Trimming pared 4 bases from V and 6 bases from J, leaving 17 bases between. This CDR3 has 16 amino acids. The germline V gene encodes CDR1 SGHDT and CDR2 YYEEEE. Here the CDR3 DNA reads TGTGCCAGCAGCCCCGGAGGACCAATTCTTAATTCACCCCTCCACTTT. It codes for CASSPGGPILNSPLHF.

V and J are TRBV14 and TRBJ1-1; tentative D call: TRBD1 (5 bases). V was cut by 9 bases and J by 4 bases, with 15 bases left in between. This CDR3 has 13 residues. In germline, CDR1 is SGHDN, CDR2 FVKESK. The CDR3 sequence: CASSRVGGTEAFF. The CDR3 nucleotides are TGTGCCAGTTCCAGGGTTGGCGGCACTGAAGCTTTCTTT.

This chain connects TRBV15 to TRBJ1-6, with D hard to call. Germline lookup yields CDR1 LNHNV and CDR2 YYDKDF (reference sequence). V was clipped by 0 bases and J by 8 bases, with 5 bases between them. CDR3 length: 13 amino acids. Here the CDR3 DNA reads TGTGCCACCAGCAGAGATCGGGATTCACCCCTCCACTTT. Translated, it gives CATSRDRDSPLHF. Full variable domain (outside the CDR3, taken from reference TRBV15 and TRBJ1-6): DAMVIQNPRYQVTQFGKPVTLSCSQTLNHNVMYWYQQKSSQAPKLLFHYYDKDFNNEADTPDNFQSRRPNTSFCFLDIRSPGLGDTAMYLCATSRDRDSPLHFGNGTRLTVT.

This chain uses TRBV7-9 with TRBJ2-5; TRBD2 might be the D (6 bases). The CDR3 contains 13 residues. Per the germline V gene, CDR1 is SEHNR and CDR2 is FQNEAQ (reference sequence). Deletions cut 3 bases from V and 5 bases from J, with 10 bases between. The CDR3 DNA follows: TGTGCCAGCAGCTTGGTGGAGGGGGAGACCCAGTACTTC. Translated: CASSLVEGETQYF. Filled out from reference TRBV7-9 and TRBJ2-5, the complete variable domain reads DTGVSQNPRHKITKRGQNVTFRCDPISEHNRLYWYRQTLGQGPEFLTYFQNEAQLEKSRLLSDRFSAERPKGSFSTLEIQRTEQGDSAMYLCASSLVEGETQYFGPGTRLLVL.

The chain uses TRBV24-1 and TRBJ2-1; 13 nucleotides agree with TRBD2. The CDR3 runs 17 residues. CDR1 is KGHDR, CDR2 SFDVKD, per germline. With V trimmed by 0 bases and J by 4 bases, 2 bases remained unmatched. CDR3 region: CATSDLGGLAGYNEQFF. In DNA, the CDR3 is TGTGCCACCAGTGATTTGGGGGGACTAGCGGGGTACAATGAGCAGTTCTTC.

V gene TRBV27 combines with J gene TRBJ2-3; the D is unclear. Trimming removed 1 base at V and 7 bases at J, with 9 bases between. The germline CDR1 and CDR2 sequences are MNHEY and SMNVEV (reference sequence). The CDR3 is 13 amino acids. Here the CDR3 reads CASSLYHSHTQYF. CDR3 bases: TGTGCCAGCAGTTTATATCACAGTCATACGCAGTATTTT.

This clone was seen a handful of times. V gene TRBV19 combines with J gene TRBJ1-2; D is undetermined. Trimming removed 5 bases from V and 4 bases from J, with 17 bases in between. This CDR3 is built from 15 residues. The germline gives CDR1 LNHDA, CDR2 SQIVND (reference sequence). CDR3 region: CASSLADEALYGYTF. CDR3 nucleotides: TGTGCCAGTAGTCTCGCTGATGAAGCACTCTATGGCTACACCTTC.

Written as DNA, the CDR3 is TGTGCCAGCAGCGTAGGAAGGGGGCAAGATACGCAGTATTTT. Its protein product is CASSVGRGQDTQYF. This chain connects TRBV9 to TRBJ2-3, with 7 bases fitting TRBD1. Germline V gene sequence: CDR1 SGDLS, CDR2 YYNGEE. Trimming at V came to 0 bases and at J to 5 bases, leaving 3 bases not matched to a gene. The CDR3 is made up of 14 amino acids.

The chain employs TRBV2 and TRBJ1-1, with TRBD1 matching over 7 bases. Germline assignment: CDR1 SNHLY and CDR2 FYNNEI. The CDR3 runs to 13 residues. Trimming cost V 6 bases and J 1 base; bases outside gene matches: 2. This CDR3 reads CASRRTGNTEAFF. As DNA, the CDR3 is TGTGCCAGCAGGAGGACAGGGAACACTGAAGCTTTCTTT.

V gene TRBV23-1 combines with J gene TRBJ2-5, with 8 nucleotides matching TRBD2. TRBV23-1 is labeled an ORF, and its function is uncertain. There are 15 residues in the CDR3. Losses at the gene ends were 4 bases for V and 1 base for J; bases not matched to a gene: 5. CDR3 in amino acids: CASSPFGRAQETQYF. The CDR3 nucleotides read TGCGCCAGCAGTCCTTTCGGGAGGGCCCAAGAGACCCAGTACTTC.

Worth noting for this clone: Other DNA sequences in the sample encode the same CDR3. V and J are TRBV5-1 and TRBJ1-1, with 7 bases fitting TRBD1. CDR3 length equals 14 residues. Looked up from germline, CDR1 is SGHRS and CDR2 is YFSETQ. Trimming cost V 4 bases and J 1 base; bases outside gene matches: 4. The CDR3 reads CASSLGTANTEAFF. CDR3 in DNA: TGCGCCAGCAGCCTGGGGACAGCGAACACTGAAGCTTTCTTT.

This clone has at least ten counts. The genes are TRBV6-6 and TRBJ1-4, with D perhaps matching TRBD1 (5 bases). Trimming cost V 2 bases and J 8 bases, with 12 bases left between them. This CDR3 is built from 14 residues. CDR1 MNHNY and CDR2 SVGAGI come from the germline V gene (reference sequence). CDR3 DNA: TGTGCCAGCAGTTACGGGGCAGGAGTGGAAAAACTGTTTTTT. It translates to CASSYGAGVEKLFF.

The CDR3 DNA follows: TGTGCCAGCAGTTGGCTCAATCAGCCCCAGCATTTT. It codes for CASSWLNQPQHF. The chain links TRBV28 to TRBJ1-5; no clear D gene. This CDR3 contains 12 residues. Germline-derived CDR1 and CDR2 are MDHEN and SYDVKM. The germline V and J ends were trimmed by 4 bases and 3 bases, with 4 bases remaining between them.

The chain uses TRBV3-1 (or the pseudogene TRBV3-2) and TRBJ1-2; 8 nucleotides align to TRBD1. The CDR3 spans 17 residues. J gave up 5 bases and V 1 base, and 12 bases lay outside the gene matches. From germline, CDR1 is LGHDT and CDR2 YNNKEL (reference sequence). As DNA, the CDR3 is TGTGCCAGCAGCCAAGTTTCAGGGGGCGCTTCCTTATATGGCTACACCTTC. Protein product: CASSQVSGGASLYGYTF.

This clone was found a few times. CDR3: CATSDFRGEQYF. The CDR3 region has the DNA TGTGCCACCAGTGATTTCAGGGGCGAGCAGTACTTC. The V call is TRBV24-1, the J call TRBJ2-7, with TRBD1 as a possible D gene (6 bases). V was clipped by 1 base and J by 6 bases, with 6 bases between them. The CDR3 has 12 residues. Germline values: CDR1 KGHDR, CDR2 SFDVKD.

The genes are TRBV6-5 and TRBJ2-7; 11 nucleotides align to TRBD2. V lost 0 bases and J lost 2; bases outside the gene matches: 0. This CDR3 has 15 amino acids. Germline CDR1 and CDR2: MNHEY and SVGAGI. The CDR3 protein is CASSYSSGGAYEQYF. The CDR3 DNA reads TGTGCCAGCAGTTACTCTAGCGGGGGGGCCTACGAGCAGTACTTC.

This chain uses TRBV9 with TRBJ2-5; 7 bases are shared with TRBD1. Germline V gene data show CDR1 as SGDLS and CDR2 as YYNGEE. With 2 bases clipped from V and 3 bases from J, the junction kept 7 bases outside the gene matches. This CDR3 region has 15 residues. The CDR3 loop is CASSVEGAVKETQYF. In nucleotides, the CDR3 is TGTGCCAGCAGCGTCGAGGGGGCCGTGAAAGAGACCCAGTACTTC.

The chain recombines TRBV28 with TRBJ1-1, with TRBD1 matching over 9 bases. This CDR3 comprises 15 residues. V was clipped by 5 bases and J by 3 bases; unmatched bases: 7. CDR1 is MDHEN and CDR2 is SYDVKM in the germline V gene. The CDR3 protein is CASSTRDRAHTEAFF. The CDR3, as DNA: TGTGCCAGCAGTACTCGGGACAGGGCGCACACTGAAGCTTTCTTT.

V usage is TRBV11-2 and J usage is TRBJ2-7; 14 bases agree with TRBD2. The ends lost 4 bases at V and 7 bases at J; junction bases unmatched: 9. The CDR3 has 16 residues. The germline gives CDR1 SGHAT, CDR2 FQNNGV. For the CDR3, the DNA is TGTGCCAGCAGCTCCGGACTAGCGGGAGGCCCGCGGGAGCAGTACTTC. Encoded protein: CASSSGLAGGPREQYF.

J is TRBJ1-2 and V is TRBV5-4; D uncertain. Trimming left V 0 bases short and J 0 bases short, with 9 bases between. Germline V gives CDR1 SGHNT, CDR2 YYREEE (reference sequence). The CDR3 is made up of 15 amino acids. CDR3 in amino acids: CASSLVQQANYGYTF. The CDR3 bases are TGTGCCAGCAGCTTGGTTCAACAAGCTAACTATGGCTACACCTTC.